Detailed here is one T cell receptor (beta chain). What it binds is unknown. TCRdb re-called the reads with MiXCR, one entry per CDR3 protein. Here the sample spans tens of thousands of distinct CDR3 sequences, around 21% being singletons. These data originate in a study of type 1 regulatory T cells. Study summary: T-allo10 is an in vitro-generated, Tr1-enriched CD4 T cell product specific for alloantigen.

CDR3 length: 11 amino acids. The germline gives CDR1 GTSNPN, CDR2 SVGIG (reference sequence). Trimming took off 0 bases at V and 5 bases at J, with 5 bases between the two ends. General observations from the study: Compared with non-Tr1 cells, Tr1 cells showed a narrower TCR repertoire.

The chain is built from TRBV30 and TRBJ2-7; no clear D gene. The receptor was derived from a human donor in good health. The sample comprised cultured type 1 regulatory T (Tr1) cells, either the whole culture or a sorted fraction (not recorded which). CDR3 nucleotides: TGTGCCTGGAGTGTAGCGAACGAGCAGTACTTC. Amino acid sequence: CAWSVANEQYF. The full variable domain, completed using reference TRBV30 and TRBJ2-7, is SQTIHQWPATLVQPVGSPLSLECTVEGTSNPNLYWYRQAAGRGLQLLFYSVGIGQISSEVPQNLSASRPQDRQFILSSKKLLLSDSGFYLCAWSVANEQYFGPGTRLTVT.